One T cell receptor (beta chain) is described in this entry. The sample is drawn from a study of blood T cell repertoires in COVID-19. Study overall: The study drew acute and convalescent COVID-19 samples from the United States, Italy and Spain. The cDNA or gDNA used as material had been derived from T cells, B-cell-depleted T cells, or PBMCs.

The CDR3 totals 16 residues. Germline values: CDR1 SNHLY, CDR2 FYNNEI. V shed 7 bases and J 0 bases; nucleotides not matched to a gene: 11. Seattle researchers signed up patients amid active infection and tracked them longitudinally. Authors' processing steps: Amplified reference gene primers provided the basis for estimating nucleated cell counts. Profiling relied on immunoSEQ multiplex PCR, and the TCRdb table lists in-frame clones only, not all of them. V and J calls and clone size are those listed in that table; D and trimming were worked out from the DNA. The sample lists 100,000 to 150,000 clones; roughly 89% were seen once.

V usage is TRBV2 and J usage is TRBJ2-5; TRBD2 agrees at 7 bases. The receptor was isolated from a man between 60 and 70 years old with COVID-19, enrolled during active disease. Sequences were obtained from peripheral blood. CDR3: CASMSGTKTYQETQYF. Here the CDR3 DNA reads TGTGCCAGCATGAGCGGGACCAAAACCTACCAAGAGACCCAGTACTTC.